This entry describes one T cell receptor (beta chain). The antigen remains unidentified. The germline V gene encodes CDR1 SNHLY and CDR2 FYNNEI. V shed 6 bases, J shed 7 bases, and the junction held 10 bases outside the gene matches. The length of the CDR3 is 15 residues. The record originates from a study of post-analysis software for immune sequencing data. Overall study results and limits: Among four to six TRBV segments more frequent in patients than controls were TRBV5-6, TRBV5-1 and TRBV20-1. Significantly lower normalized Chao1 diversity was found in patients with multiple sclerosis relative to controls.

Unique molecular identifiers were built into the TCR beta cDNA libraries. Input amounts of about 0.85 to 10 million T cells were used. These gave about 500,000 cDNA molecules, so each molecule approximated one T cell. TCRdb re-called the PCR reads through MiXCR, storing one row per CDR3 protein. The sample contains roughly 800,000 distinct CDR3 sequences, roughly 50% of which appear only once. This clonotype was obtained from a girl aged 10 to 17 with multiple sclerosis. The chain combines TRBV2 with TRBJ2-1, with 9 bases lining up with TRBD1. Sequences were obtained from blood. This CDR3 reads CASRDPRDRVNEQFF. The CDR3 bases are TGTGCCAGCAGAGACCCCCGGGACAGGGTGAATGAGCAGTTCTTC. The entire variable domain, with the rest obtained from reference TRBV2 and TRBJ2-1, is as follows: EPEVTQTPSHQVTQMGQEVILRCVPISNHLYFYWYRQILGQKVEFLVSFYNNEISEKSEIFDDQFSVERPDGSNFTLKIRSTKLEDSAMYFCASRDPRDRVNEQFFGPGTRLTVL.